A selection of T cell receptor beta chains follows, all from one sample in a study of T cell responses to AZD1222 COVID-19 vaccine. Only in-frame clones appear in the TCRdb table, and some are missing; sequencing was by immunoSEQ multiplex PCR. Of 150,000 to 200,000 clones in the sample, roughly 89% were seen once. The material was peripheral blood, obtained on day 0 of AZD1222 vaccination. All receptors derive from an adult in good health. Both conserved end residues are part of each CDR3. D genes are given only for firm matches. Rows may omit the clone size; those that give it use once, few, many or a size class.

>TRBJ2-2|NA|14|NA|TRBV11-3
CASSPEVYTGELFF
TGTGCCAGCAGCCCAGAGGTTTACACCGGGGAGCTGTTTTTT
>TRBJ2-7|TRBD2|16|NA|TRBV6-2/TRBV6-3
CASSTRLAGASDEQYF
TGTGCCAGCAGTACCAGACTAGCGGGAGCTTCCGACGAGCAGTACTTC
>TRBJ2-5|NA|15|NA|TRBV11-2
CASSHYEEYQETQYF
TGTGCCAGCAGCCATTATGAGGAGTACCAAGAGACCCAGTACTTC
>TRBJ1-2|TRBD1|15|NA|TRBV6-5
CASAAGTGGNYGYTF
TGTGCCAGCGCAGCTGGGACAGGGGGCAACTATGGCTACACCTTC
>TRBJ2-5|TRBD1|14|NA|TRBV19
CASSLRQGWETQYF
TGTGCCAGTAGTCTCAGACAGGGCTGGGAGACCCAGTACTTC
>TRBJ2-3|TRBD2|17|NA|TRBV5-1
CASSSRTSGPNTDTQYF
TGCGCCAGCAGCTCTCGGACTAGCGGACCGAACACAGATACGCAGTATTTT
>TRBJ1-6|NA|13|NA|TRBV9
CASSVGGSSPLHF
TGTGCCAGCAGCGTAGGGGGCAGCTCACCCCTCCACTTT
>TRBJ2-3|TRBD2|15|NA|TRBV6-5
CASRLAGASTDTQYF
TGTGCCAGCAGATTGGCGGGAGCGTCCACAGATACGCAGTATTTT
>TRBJ1-4|TRBD1|16|NA|TRBV7-8
CASSLVGTGAGEKLFF
TGTGCCAGCAGCTTAGTAGGGACAGGGGCTGGGGAAAAACTGTTTTTT
>TRBJ2-1|TRBD1|16|NA|TRBV27
CASSFWGQGASNEQFF
TGTGCCAGCAGTTTCTGGGGACAGGGGGCTTCCAATGAGCAGTTCTTC
>TRBJ2-5|NA|14|once|TRBV10-3
CAISAGVLQETQYF
TGTGCCATCAGTGCCGGGGTCCTACAAGAGACCCAGTACTTC
>TRBJ2-5|NA|15|NA|TRBV7-9
CASSHLTGSGETQYF
TGTGCCAGCAGCCACTTAACAGGGTCAGGGGAGACCCAGTACTTC
>TRBJ1-6|NA|14|NA|TRBV6-5
CASRSVTDNSPLHF
TGTGCCAGCCGATCCGTGACAGATAATTCACCCCTCCACTTT
>TRBJ2-3|TRBD2|16|NA|TRBV7-3
CASSLVAGGSKDTQYF
TGTGCCAGCAGCTTAGTAGCGGGAGGCTCCAAAGATACGCAGTATTTT
>TRBJ1-4|NA|14|few|TRBV10-3
CAISQGGGGEKLFF
TGTGCCATCAGTCAAGGGGGGGGTGGCGAAAAACTGTTTTTT
>TRBJ1-4|NA|14|NA|TRBV30
CAWALRATNEKLFF
TGTGCCTGGGCTTTGAGGGCAACTAATGAAAAACTGTTTTTT
>TRBJ2-5|NA|15|NA|TRBV27
CASKSTTGRQETQYF
TGTGCCAGCAAGTCCACGACAGGGAGGCAAGAGACCCAGTACTTC
>TRBJ2-6|TRBD1|18|NA|TRBV3-1/TRBV3-2
CASSPSTGSGSGANVLTF
TGTGCCAGCAGCCCCTCGACAGGGTCAGGCTCTGGGGCCAACGTCCTGACTTTC
>TRBJ1-2|TRBD1|16|NA|TRBV5-5
CASSLRGTGEGYGYTF
TGTGCCAGCAGCTTAAGAGGGACAGGGGAAGGCTATGGCTACACCTTC
>TRBJ1-5|TRBD1|15|NA|TRBV6-5
CASSPTGGRNQPQHF
TGTGCCAGCAGTCCCACAGGGGGCCGGAATCAGCCCCAGCATTTT
>TRBJ2-3|TRBD1|15|NA|TRBV3-1/TRBV3-2
CASSSRQGPTDTQYF
TGTGCCAGCAGCTCCAGACAGGGTCCCACAGATACGCAGTATTTT
>TRBJ2-2|NA|18|NA|TRBV10-1
CASSEFPPGAMNTGELFF
TGCGCCAGCAGTGAGTTTCCCCCCGGGGCCATGAACACCGGGGAGCTGTTTTTT
>TRBJ1-5|TRBD1|15|NA|TRBV2
CASSGGTGYNQPQHF
TGTGCCAGCAGTGGGGGGACAGGGTACAATCAGCCCCAGCATTTT
>TRBJ1-5|NA|15|NA|TRBV28
CASTPGGAGRQPQHF
TGTGCCAGCACCCCCGGGGGGGCAGGCCGACAGCCCCAGCATTTT
>TRBJ1-6|NA|15|NA|TRBV18
CASSTENIYNSPLHF
TGTGCCAGCTCAACGGAGAATATTTATAATTCACCCCTCCACTTT
>TRBJ2-1|TRBD2|14|NA|TRBV25-1
CASRDHGRGNEQFF
TGTGCCAGCAGGGACCACGGGAGGGGCAATGAGCAGTTCTTC
>TRBJ1-3|NA|13|NA|TRBV3-1/TRBV3-2
CASSQGRGDTIYF
TGTGCCAGCAGCCAGGGGAGGGGAGACACCATATATTTT
>TRBJ2-2|TRBD2|11|NA|TRBV29-1
CSVRGVGELFF
TGCAGCGTACGGGGGGTCGGGGAGCTGTTTTTT
>TRBJ1-2|TRBD1|14|few|TRBV18
CASGTGAMTYGYTF
TGTGCCAGCGGGACAGGGGCCATGACCTATGGCTACACCTTC
>TRBJ2-7|NA|15|NA|TRBV4-3
CASSQDRGRGYEQYF
TGCGCCAGCAGCCAAGATAGGGGCAGAGGATACGAGCAGTACTTC
>TRBJ1-1|NA|14|NA|TRBV18
CASSPPGQNTEAFF
TGTGCCAGCTCACCTCCGGGGCAGAACACTGAAGCTTTCTTT
>TRBJ2-6|NA|14|NA|TRBV2
CASITNSGANVLTF
TGTGCCAGCATCACGAACTCTGGGGCCAACGTCCTGACTTTC
>TRBJ1-4|NA|16|NA|TRBV5-6
CASSRPRDATNEKLFF
TGTGCCAGCAGCCGACCCCGGGACGCAACTAATGAAAAACTGTTTTTT
>TRBJ1-4|TRBD1|15|NA|TRBV5-1
CASSSEGQGFEKLFF
TGCGCCAGCAGCTCGGAGGGACAGGGGTTTGAAAAACTGTTTTTT
>TRBJ1-3|NA|13|NA|TRBV12-3/TRBV12-4
CASSPVSGNTIYF
TGTGCCAGCAGCCCTGTCTCTGGAAACACCATATATTTT
>TRBJ2-1|NA|15|NA|TRBV4-3
CASSQLTGPYNEQFF
TGCGCCAGCAGCCAACTGACTGGGCCGTACAATGAGCAGTTCTTC
>TRBJ1-4|TRBD1|14|NA|TRBV30
CAWSIGQGPEKLFF
TGTGCCTGGAGTATCGGACAGGGCCCGGAAAAACTGTTTTTT
>TRBJ2-5|TRBD1|14|NA|TRBV2
CASSGDSVQETQYF
TGTGCCAGCTCCGGGGACAGTGTACAAGAGACCCAGTACTTC
>TRBJ2-1|TRBD2|17|NA|TRBV7-8
CASSLAAGGSGDNEQFF
TGTGCCAGCAGCTTAGCAGCGGGAGGGTCTGGGGACAATGAGCAGTTCTTC
>TRBJ2-3|NA|14|NA|TRBV4-2
CASSRDSAGDTQYF
TGTGCCAGCAGCCGGGACTCCGCCGGAGATACGCAGTATTTT
>TRBJ1-2|NA|12|NA|TRBV12-3/TRBV12-4
CASSSGPADYTF
TGTGCCAGCAGTTCCGGCCCGGCGGACTACACCTTC
>TRBJ2-7|NA|13|NA|TRBV18
CASSPTGQYEQYF
TGTGCCAGCTCACCGACTGGGCAATACGAGCAGTACTTC
>TRBJ1-2|NA|13|NA|TRBV12-3/TRBV12-4
CASRREGGYGYTF
TGTGCCAGTAGGAGAGAGGGCGGCTATGGCTACACCTTC
>TRBJ1-1|NA|14|once|TRBV6-5
CASWNRVDRTEAFF
TGTGCCAGCTGGAACAGGGTTGATAGGACTGAAGCTTTCTTT
>TRBJ2-1|TRBD2|18|NA|TRBV18
CASSPIRTSGRARNEQFF
TGTGCCAGCTCACCGATCAGGACTAGCGGGAGGGCCCGGAATGAGCAGTTCTTC
>TRBJ1-6|NA|13|NA|TRBV2
CATRGGRGSPLHF
TGTGCCACTAGGGGGGGAAGAGGTTCACCCCTCCACTTT
>TRBJ2-7|TRBD1|12|NA|TRBV3-1/TRBV3-2
CASSNRGGEQYF
TGTGCCAGCTCGAACAGGGGTGGCGAGCAGTACTTC
>TRBJ1-1|NA|13|few|TRBV2
CASSEMGRTEAFF
TGTGCCAGCAGTGAAATGGGACGAACTGAAGCTTTCTTT
>TRBJ1-5|TRBD1|15|NA|TRBV2
CASSRDRGINQPQHF
TGTGCCAGCAGTAGGGACAGGGGAATCAATCAGCCCCAGCATTTT
>TRBJ2-2|TRBD2|16|once|TRBV27
CATGTSGRTNTGELFF
TGTGCCACCGGGACTAGCGGGAGGACCAACACCGGGGAGCTGTTTTTT
>TRBJ1-2|NA|13|NA|TRBV11-2
CASSLGQHYGYTF
TGTGCCAGCAGCTTAGGTCAGCACTATGGCTACACCTTC
>TRBJ2-3|TRBD1|16|NA|TRBV10-3
CAISWGQGGPSDTQYF
TGTGCCATCAGTTGGGGACAGGGTGGCCCATCTGATACGCAGTATTTT
>TRBJ1-5|TRBD1|15|few|TRBV10-3
CASHSGTGANQPQHF
TGTGCCTCCCATAGCGGGACAGGCGCTAATCAGCCCCAGCATTTT
>TRBJ2-5|NA|17|NA|TRBV5-1
CASSLGRGPLGEETQYF
TGCGCCAGCAGCTTGGGCAGGGGTCCATTAGGTGAAGAGACCCAGTACTTC
>TRBJ2-5|TRBD1|18|NA|TRBV18
CASSPRSTPGQGEETQYF
TGTGCCAGCTCCCCTAGGTCGACGCCGGGACAGGGGGAAGAGACCCAGTACTTC
>TRBJ2-3|NA|13|NA|TRBV7-2
CASSPMGTDTQYF
TGTGCCAGCAGCCCCATGGGAACAGATACGCAGTATTTT
>TRBJ1-4|NA|12|NA|TRBV10-3
CAIRGGNEKLFF
TGTGCCATCCGGGGGGGGAATGAAAAACTGTTTTTT
>TRBJ2-5|TRBD2|16|NA|TRBV5-4
CASSLELAGGQETQYF
TGTGCCAGCAGCTTGGAGCTAGCGGGGGGCCAAGAGACCCAGTACTTC
>TRBJ1-6|TRBD1|15|NA|TRBV19
CASSTQGQGKAPLHF
TGTGCCAGTAGTACCCAGGGACAGGGGAAAGCACCCCTCCACTTT
>TRBJ2-3|NA|12|NA|TRBV2
CASSAGGTNPDF
TGTGCCAGCAGTGCCGGGGGGACAAATCCGGATTTT